The following is a T cell receptor (beta chain) sequence with its context. Antigen: not known. Sequencing used immunoSEQ v3. The table came from immunoSEQ multiplex PCR; TCRdb's copy has only in-frame clones and leaves some out. The data hold 50,000 to 70,000 clones, with roughly four fifths observed a single time. V lost 8 bases to trimming and J lost 5 bases, with 18 bases between them. This CDR3 comprises 15 residues. The germline V gene encodes CDR1 SGHTA and CDR2 FQGNSA. The time point here: pre-treatment sample, taken before nivolumab and TIL therapy. The sample originates from a study of TIL therapy for anti-PD-1-resistant metastatic lung cancer. Study at large: Tumors were harvested before any PD-1/PD-L1 blockade. Half of patients were current or former smokers. Study-wide results and caveats: After infusion, TIL clonotypes partly replaced peripheral T cells and declined over months. The cohort had more treatment-naive, never-smoker and oncogene-addicted patients than typical.

The rearrangement uses TRBV7-2 and TRBJ2-2, with D possibly being TRBD2 (7 bases). Specimen: blood, collected at baseline. The source of this sequence is a person between 25 and 79 years old with non-small cell lung cancer. CDR3 protein: CASSTSGGWTGELFF. CDR3 coding DNA: TGTGCCAGCTCAACATCGGGGGGCTGGACCGGGGAGCTGTTTTTT.